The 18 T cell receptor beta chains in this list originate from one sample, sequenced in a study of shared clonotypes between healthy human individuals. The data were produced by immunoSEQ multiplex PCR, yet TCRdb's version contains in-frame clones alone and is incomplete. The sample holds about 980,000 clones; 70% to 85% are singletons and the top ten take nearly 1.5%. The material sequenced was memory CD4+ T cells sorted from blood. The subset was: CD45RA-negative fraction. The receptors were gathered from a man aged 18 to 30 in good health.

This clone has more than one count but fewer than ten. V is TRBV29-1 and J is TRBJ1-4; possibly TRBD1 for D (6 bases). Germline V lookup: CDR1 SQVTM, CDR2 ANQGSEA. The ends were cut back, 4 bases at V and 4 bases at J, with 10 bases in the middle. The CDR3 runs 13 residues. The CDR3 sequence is CSVAGAGNEKLFF. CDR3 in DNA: TGCAGCGTTGCGGGGGCTGGTAATGAAAAACTGTTTTTT.

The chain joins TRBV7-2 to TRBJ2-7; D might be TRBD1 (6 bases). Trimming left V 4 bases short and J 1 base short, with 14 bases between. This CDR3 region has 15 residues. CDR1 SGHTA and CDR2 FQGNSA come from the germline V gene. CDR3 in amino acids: CASSSATGLSYEQYF. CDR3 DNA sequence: TGTGCCAGCAGCTCCGCCACAGGGCTGTCCTACGAGCAGTACTTC.

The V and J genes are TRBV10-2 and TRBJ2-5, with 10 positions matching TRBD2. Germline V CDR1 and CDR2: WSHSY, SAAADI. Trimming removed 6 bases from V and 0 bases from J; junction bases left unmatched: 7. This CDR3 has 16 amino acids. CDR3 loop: CASREGLAAYQETQYF. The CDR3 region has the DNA TGCGCCAGCAGAGAAGGACTAGCGGCGTACCAAGAGACCCAGTACTTC.

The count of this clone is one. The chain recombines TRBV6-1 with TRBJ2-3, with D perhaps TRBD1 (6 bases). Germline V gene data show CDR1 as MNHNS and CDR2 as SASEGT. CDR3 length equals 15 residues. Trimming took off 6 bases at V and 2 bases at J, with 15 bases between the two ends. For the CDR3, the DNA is TGTGCCAGCAGGCAGGGGTTTCCACTCACAGATACGCAGTATTTT. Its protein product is CASRQGFPLTDTQYF.

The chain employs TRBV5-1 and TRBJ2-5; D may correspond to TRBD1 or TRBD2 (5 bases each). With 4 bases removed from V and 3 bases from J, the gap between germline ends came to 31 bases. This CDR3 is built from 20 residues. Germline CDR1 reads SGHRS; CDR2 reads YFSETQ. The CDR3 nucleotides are TGCGCCAGCAGCCGCATCGGGACCCAATCTTCAACGAATACCAAAGAGACCCAGTACTTC. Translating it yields CASSRIGTQSSTNTKETQYF. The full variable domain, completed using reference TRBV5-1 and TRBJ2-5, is KAGVTQTPRYLIKTRGQQVTLSCSPISGHRSVSWYQQTPGQGLQFLFEYFSETQRNKGNFPGRFSGRQFSNSRSEMNVSTLELGDSALYLCASSRIGTQSSTNTKETQYFGPGTRLLVL.

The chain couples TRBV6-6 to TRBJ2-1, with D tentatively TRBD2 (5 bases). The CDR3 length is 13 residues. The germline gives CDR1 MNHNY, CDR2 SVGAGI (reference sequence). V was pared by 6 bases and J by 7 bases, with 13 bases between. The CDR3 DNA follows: TGTGCCAGCAGCAACCCACTAGAAAATGAGCAGTTCTTC. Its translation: CASSNPLENEQFF.

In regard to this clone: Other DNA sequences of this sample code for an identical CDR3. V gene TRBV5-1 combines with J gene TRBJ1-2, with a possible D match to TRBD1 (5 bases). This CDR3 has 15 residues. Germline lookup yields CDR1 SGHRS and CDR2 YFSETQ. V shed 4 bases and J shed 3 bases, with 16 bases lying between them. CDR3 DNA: TGCGCCAGCAGCCCCCGGGAACGGGGGGACTATGGCTACACCTTC. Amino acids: CASSPRERGDYGYTF.

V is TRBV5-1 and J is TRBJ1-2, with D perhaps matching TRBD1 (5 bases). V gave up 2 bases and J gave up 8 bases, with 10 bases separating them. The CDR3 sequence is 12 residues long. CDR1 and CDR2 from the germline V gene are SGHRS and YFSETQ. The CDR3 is CASSLRGGGYTF. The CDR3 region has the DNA TGCGCCAGCAGCTTAAGGGGTGGCGGCTACACCTTC. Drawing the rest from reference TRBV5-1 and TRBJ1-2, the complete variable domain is KAGVTQTPRYLIKTRGQQVTLSCSPISGHRSVSWYQQTPGQGLQFLFEYFSETQRNKGNFPGRFSGRQFSNSRSEMNVSTLELGDSALYLCASSLRGGGYTFGSGTRLTVV.

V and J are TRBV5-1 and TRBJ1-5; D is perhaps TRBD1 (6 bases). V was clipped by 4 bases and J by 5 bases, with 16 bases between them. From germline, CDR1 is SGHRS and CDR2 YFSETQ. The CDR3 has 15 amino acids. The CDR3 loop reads CASSLQGDIYQPQHF. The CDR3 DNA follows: TGCGCCAGCAGCCTGCAAGGGGACATTTATCAGCCCCAGCATTTT.

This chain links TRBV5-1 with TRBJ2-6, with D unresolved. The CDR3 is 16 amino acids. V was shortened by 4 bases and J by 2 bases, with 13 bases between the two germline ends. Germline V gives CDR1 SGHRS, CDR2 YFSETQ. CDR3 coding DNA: TGCGCCAGCAGCGCTGAAGGGTCAACTGGGGCCAACGTCCTGACTTTC. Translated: CASSAEGSTGANVLTF.

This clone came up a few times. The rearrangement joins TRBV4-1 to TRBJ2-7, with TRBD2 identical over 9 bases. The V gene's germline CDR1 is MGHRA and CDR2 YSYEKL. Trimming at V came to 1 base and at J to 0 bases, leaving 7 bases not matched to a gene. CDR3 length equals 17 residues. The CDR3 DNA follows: TGCGCCAGCAGCCAAGCACCGCGCGGGAGGGCCTCCTACGAGCAGTACTTC. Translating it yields CASSQAPRGRASYEQYF.

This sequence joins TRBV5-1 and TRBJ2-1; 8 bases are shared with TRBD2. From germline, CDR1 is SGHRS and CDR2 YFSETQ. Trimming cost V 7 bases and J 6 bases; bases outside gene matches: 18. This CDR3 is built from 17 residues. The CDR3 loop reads CASLPGFAAGVGNEQFF. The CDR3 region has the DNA TGCGCCAGCCTCCCCGGATTTGCAGCGGGAGTCGGCAATGAGCAGTTCTTC.

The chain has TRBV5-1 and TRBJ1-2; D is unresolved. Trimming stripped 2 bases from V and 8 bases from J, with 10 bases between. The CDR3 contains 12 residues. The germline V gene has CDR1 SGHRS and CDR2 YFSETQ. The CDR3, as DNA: TGCGCCAGCAGCTTCGACGGTCGCGGCTACACCTTC. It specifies CASSFDGRGYTF.

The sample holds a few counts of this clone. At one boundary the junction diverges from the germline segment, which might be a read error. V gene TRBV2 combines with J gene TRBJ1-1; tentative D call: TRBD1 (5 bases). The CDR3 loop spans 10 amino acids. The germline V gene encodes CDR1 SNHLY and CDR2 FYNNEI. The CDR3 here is CAGRVIEAFF. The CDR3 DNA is TGTGCCGGCAGGGTTATTGAAGCTTTCTTT. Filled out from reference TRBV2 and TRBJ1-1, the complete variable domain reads EPEVTQTPSHQVTQMGQEVILRCVPISNHLYFYWYRQILGQKVEFLVSFYNNEISEKSEIFDDQFSVERPDGSNFTLKIRSTKLEDSAMYFCAGRVIEAFFGQGTRLTVV.

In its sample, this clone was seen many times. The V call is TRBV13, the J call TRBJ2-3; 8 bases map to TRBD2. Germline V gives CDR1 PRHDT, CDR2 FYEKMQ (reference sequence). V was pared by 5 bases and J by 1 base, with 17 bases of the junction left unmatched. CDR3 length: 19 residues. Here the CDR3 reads CASSRGGREAPLGTDTQYF. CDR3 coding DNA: TGTGCCAGCAGCCGAGGAGGGCGGGAGGCCCCCTTAGGCACAGATACGCAGTATTTT.

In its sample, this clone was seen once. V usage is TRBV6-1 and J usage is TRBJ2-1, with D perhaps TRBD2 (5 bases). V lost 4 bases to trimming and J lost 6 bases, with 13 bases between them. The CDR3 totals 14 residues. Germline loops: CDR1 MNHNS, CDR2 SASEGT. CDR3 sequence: CASSGTGLFNEQFF. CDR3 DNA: TGTGCCAGCAGTGGGACTGGTCTGTTCAATGAGCAGTTCTTC.

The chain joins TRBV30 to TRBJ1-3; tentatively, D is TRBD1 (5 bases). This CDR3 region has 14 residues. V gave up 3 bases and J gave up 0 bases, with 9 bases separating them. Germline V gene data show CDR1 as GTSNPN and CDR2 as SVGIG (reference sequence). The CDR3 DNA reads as TGTGCCTGGAGCCAGGGCAGCTCTGGAAACACCATATATTTT. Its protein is CAWSQGSSGNTIYF.

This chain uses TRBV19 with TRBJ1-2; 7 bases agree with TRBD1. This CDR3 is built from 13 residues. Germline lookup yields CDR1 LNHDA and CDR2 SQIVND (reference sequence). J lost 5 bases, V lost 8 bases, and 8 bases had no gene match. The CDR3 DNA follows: TGTGCCAGTCGTGACCGGGACAGATATGGCTACACCTTC. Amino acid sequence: CASRDRDRYGYTF. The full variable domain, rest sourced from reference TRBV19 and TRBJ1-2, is DGGITQSPKYLFRKEGQNVTLSCEQNLNHDAMYWYRQDPGQGLRLIYYSQIVNDFQKGDIAEGYSVSREKKESFPLTVTSAQKNPTAFYLCASRDRDRYGYTFGSGTRLTVV.